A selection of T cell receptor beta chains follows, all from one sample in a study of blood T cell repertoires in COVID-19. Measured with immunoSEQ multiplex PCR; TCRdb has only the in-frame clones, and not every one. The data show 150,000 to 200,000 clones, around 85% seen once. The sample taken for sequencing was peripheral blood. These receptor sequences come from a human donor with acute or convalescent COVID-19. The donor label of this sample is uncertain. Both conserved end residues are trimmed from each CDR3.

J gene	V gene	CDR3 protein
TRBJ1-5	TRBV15	ATRTRTGPRSNQPQH
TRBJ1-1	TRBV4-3	ASSQDRNTEAF
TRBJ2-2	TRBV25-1	ASLQTGVERTGELF
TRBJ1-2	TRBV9	ASRGTRGSGYT
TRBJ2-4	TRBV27	ASSGSAKNIQY
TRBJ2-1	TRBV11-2	ASSPVGGYNEQF
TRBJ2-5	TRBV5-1	ASSRVPGTGTSFVLKTQY
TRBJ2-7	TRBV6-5	ASSYSGQGLPYEQY
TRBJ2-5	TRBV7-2	ASSPQQGEETQY
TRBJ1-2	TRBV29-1	SVDGGGAGYGYT
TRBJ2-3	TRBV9	ASSVGQEADTQY
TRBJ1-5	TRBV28	ASSLSGTISNQPQH
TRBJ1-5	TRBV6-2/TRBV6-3	ASSYSGQGFNQPQH
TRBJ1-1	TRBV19	ASSISRGYTSEAF
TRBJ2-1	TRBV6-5	ASRGYSSYNEQF
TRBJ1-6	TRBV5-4	ASSLREGNSPLH
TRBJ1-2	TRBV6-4	ASSGRGGYT
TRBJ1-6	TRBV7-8	ASSWGGTGKSSYNSPLH
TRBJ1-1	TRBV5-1	ASSSSGQSYPDGLNTEAF
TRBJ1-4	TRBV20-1	STGNEKLF
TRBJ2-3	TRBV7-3	ASSSRGGSNTQY
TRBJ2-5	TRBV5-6	ASSLGTSGGQETQY
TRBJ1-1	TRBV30	AGNRGGTEAF
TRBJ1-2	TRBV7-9	ASSLTGSYGYT
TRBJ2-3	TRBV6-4	ASSESGGATDTQY
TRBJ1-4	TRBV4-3	ASSQDKQFNEKLF